This TCR beta chain was captured by sequencing in a study of graft-versus-host responses after intestinal transplantation. The wider study: Uniformly, recipients were administered anti-thymocyte globulin induction with subsequent tacrolimus and steroids for roughly three years.

Assay: immunoSEQ multiplex PCR; the TCRdb copy retains only in-frame clones and omits some. Of 9,500 to 15,000 clones in the sample, 35% were seen once. This clone is categorized as medium-sized. The CDR3 has 13 residues. V lost 4 bases, J lost 2 bases, and 9 bases lay in between. The germline V gene has CDR1 MNHEY and CDR2 SMNVEV (reference sequence). The culture paired approximately 200,000 irradiated violet-dye-labeled stimulators with approximately 200,000 CFSE-labeled responders. Proliferating CFSE-low CD3+CD4+ and CD3+CD8+ responders were sorted post-reaction. Study-wide results and limits: Circulating GvH clone levels at their peak were associated with HvG declines (early post-transplant).

Material: alloreactive CD8+ T cells from a mixed lymphocyte reaction culture, obtained before intestinal transplant. Described subset: CFSE-low proliferating T cells sorted from approximately six-day pre-transplant mixed lymphocyte reaction (GvH or HvG direction). This clonotype was sampled from a human patient who received an intestinal transplant. This rearrangement joins TRBV27 to TRBJ2-7; possible D gene TRBD1, 6 bases. CDR3 nucleotides: TGTGCCAGCAGTTCCGGACAGACCTACGAGCAGTACTTC. Protein: CASSSGQTYEQYF.